The TCR beta chain under discussion was sequenced for a study of pediatric ulcerative colitis. Findings and caveats of the study: Compared with controls, ulcerative colitis showed greater blood-rectum clone sharing. Substantially fewer templates came from a couple of patients' blood samples. Acute severe colitis showed lower rectal diversity from clonal expansions.

This CDR3 comprises 13 residues. Trimming left V 4 bases short and J 3 bases short, with 6 bases between. Per the germline V gene, CDR1 is MRHNA and CDR2 is SNTAGT. Assay: immunoSEQ multiplex PCR; the TCRdb copy retains only in-frame clones and omits some. The sample yields about 60,000 clones, 80% to 90% seen once. A word on this clone: Its target is unknown.

The sequencing input was blood. The TCR was taken from a boy between 5 and 17 years old who was a control in a study of pediatric ulcerative colitis. V and J are TRBV6-4 and TRBJ2-2; perhaps TRBD2 as D (6 bases). CDR3 protein: CASSAGDTGELFF. The CDR3 DNA is TGTGCCAGCAGTGCGGGAGACACCGGGGAGCTGTTTTTT.